The entry that follows covers one TCR beta chain sequence. Its specificity is unknown. These data originate in a study of cytomegalovirus exposure and HLA in healthy donors. Study-wide background: About 200 million T cells yielded roughly 100 million unique TCR beta sequences, as an earlier analysis found. Study findings and constraints: Rare sequences made up most TCRs, while some public TCRs were found in many donors. In a later analysis, a missense DCLRE1C variant was linked to TCR beta V- and J-gene trimming. Follow-up analysis found HLA locus-dependent TCR association rates, highest for DRB1 and lowest for HLA-C.

PCR employed 60 Vbeta and 13 Jbeta primers. Sequenced by immunoSEQ multiplex PCR; TCRdb stores in-frame clones only, minus some. The sample has about 140,000 clones; approximately 80% are singletons. Germline V lookup: CDR1 LGHNA, CDR2 YSLEER. Unmatched junction bases numbered 7, after V lost 0 bases and J lost 6 bases. The CDR3 extends over 15 amino acids. The source material was PBMCs. The clonotype comes from a male donor in good health and CMV-seronegative. V gene TRBV4-3 combines with J gene TRBJ1-1; TRBD1 matches at 7 bases. CDR3 amino acids: CASSQDASRGSEAFF. In nucleotides, the CDR3 is TGCGCCAGCAGCCAAGATGCGAGCAGGGGGTCTGAAGCTTTCTTT.